This TCR beta chain was found in a study of cytomegalovirus exposure and HLA in healthy donors. Study-wide points: Data from an earlier analysis indicated that most TCR beta V segments were productive either about 87% or about 30% of the time. Some public TCRs appeared in many individuals, while most sequences were rare.

The junction had 8 bases not matched to a gene; V was cut back by 0 bases and J by 8 bases. Looked up from germline, CDR1 is LGHNA and CDR2 is YSLEER. The CDR3 sequence is 16 residues long. This clone was seen a single time. Its antigen is currently unknown. The PCR was carried out with 60 Vbeta primers and 13 Jbeta primers. Sequencing was performed with immunoSEQ multiplex PCR; in TCRdb, only in-frame clones are kept and a portion is missing. The sample lists approximately 56,000 clones, less than 75% occurring once. The chain combines TRBV4-3 with TRBJ2-3; TRBD2 matches 10 bases. Sample: PBMCs. The receptor's source is a woman between 50 and 59 years old in good health and CMV-seropositive. CDR3 protein: CASSQDSSGRLGTQYF. Written as DNA, the CDR3 is TGCGCCAGCAGCCAAGATTCTAGCGGGAGACTTGGTACGCAGTATTTT.